The entry below describes one T cell receptor beta chain. The assay was immunoSEQ multiplex PCR, and TCRdb's table has in-frame clones only and misses some. The table has roughly 80,000 clones, about four fifths seen once. This specimen belongs to a study of blood T cell repertoires in COVID-19. Overall study: Sample material is recorded as cDNA or gDNA derived from T cells, B-cell-depleted T cells, or PBMCs.

Per the germline V gene, CDR1 is MGHRA and CDR2 is YSYEKL. Trimming removed 0 bases from V and 0 bases from J; junction bases left unmatched: 9. The CDR3 runs 19 residues. The receptor was isolated from a woman aged 55-69 years with acute or convalescent COVID-19. This chain uses TRBV4-1 with TRBJ2-3, with 10 bases fitting TRBD2. The sequenced sample was peripheral blood. The CDR3 sequence: CASSQDYLAGASSTDTQYF. CDR3 nucleotides: TGCGCCAGCAGCCAAGATTACCTAGCGGGGGCCTCTAGCACAGATACGCAGTATTTT.